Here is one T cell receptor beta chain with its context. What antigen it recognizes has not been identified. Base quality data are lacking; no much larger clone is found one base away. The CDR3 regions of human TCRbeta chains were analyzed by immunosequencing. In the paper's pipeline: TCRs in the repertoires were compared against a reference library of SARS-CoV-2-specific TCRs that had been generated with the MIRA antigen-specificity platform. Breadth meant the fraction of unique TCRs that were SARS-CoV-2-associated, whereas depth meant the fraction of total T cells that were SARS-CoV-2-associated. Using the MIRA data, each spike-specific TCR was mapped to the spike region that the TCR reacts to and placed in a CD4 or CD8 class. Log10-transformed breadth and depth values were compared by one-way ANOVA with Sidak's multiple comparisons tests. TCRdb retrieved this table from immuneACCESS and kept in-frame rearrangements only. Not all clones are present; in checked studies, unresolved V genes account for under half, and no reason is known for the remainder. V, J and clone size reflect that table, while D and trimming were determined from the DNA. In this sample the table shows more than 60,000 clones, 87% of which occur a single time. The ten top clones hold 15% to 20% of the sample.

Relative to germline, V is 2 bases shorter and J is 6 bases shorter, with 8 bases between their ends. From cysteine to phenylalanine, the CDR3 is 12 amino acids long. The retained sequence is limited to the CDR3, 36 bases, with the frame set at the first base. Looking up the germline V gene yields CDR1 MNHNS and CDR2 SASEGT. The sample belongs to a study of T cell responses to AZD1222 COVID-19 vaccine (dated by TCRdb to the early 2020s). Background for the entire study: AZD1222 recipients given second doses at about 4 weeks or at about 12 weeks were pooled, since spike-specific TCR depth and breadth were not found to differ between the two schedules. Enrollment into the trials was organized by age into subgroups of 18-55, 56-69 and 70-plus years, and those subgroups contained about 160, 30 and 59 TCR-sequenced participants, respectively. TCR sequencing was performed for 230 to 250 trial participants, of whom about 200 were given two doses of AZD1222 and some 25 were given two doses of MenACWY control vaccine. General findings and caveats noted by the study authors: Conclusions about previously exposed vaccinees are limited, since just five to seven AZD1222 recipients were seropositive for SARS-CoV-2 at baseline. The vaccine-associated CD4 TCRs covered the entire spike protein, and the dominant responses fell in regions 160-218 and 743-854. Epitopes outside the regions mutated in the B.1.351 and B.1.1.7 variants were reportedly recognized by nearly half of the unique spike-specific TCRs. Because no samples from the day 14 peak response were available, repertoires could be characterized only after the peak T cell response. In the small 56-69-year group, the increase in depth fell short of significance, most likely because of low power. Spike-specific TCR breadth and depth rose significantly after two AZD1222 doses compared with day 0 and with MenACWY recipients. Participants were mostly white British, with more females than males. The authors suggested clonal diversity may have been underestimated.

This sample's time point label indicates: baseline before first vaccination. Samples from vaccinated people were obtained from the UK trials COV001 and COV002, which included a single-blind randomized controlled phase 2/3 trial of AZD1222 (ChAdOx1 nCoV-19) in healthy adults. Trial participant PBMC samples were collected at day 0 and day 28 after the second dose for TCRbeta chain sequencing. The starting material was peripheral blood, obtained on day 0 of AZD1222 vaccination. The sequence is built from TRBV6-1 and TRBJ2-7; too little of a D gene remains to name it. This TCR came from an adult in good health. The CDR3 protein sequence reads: CASSETVAEQYF. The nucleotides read TGTGCCAGCAGTGAAACCGTAGCCGAGCAGTACTTC.